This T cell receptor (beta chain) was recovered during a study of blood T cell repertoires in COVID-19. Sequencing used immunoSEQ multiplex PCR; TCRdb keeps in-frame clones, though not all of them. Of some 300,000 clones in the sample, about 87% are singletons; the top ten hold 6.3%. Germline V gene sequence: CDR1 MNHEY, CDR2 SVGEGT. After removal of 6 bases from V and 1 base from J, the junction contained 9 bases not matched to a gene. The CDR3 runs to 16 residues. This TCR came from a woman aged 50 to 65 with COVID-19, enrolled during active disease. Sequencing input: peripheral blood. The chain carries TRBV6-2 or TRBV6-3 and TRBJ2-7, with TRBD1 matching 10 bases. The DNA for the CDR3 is TGTGCCAGCAGCTTTAGCCGGGACAGGGGTTCCTACGAGCAGTACTTC. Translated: CASSFSRDRGSYEQYF.